A selection of T cell receptor beta chains follows, all from one sample in a study of T-cell reconstitution after alpha-beta-depleted transplantation in children. A single record per CDR3 protein comes from TCRdb applying MiXCR to the PCR reads. The data hold 200,000 or so distinct CDR3 sequences, with approximately 6.9% observed a single time. The input for sequencing was PBMCs, taken before TCRalphabeta/CD19-depleted stem cell transplant. These receptors were taken from a boy aged 2 to 10 with acute lymphoblastic leukemia, due to receive a stem cell transplant. The CDR3 runs from the conserved cysteine through the conserved F or W. A D gene is named only where the DNA matches it firmly. Clone size appears in some rows only: once, few, many, or a class for an expanded clone.

>TRBJ2-7|few|TRBV20-1|TRBD2
TGCAGTGCTGGAAAGTCCGGGACTAACCCCAGTTCCTACGAGCAGTACTTC
CSAGKSGTNPSSYEQYF
>TRBJ2-1|many|TRBV5-6|NA
TGTGCCAGCAGCTTGGACGCAAGCTCCTACAATGAGCAGTTCTTC
CASSLDASSYNEQFF
>TRBJ2-3|few|TRBV6-1|NA
TGTGCCAGCAACCCAGTGACTGTATCTAGCACAGATACGCAGTATTTT
CASNPVTVSSTDTQYF
>TRBJ2-7|many|TRBV12-3/TRBV12-4|TRBD1
TGTGCCAGCAGTGGTAACCGACAGGGCCCCTACGAGCAGTACTTC
CASSGNRQGPYEQYF
>TRBJ2-5|many|TRBV11-2|TRBD2
TGTGCCAGCAGCTCGGGACTAGCGGGGCCTCGGACCCAGTACTTC
CASSSGLAGPRTQYF
>TRBJ1-1|many|TRBV29-1|NA
TGCAGCGTTGATCCCAAGAACACTGAAGCTTTCTTT
CSVDPKNTEAFF
>TRBJ2-1|few|TRBV6-1|NA
TGTGCCAGCACCGCCGACTCGAACTCCTACAATGAGCAGTTCTTC
CASTADSNSYNEQFF
>TRBJ2-3|NA|TRBV10-3|NA
TGTGCCATCAGGGAAACAGGGATCGGCACAGATACGCAGTATTTT
CAIRETGIGTDTQYF
>TRBJ1-6|many|TRBV7-8|NA
TGTGCCAGCAGCTTAGCACAGGGTGCCTATAATTCACCCCTCCACTTT
CASSLAQGAYNSPLHF
>TRBJ2-3|many|TRBV7-9|NA
TGTGCCAGCAGCTTTCGAGACAAAGCCCCGGACGATACGCAGTATTTT
CASSFRDKAPDDTQYF
>TRBJ1-4|many|TRBV28|NA
TGTGCCAGCATTGCAGGGGCCCCGCCTGATGAAAAACTGTTTTTT
CASIAGAPPDEKLFF
>TRBJ2-1|many|TRBV29-1|TRBD2
TGCAGCGTTCGCCCGGGACTAGCGGGAAATGAGCAGTTCTTC
CSVRPGLAGNEQFF
>TRBJ1-6|many|TRBV3-1|NA
TGTGCCAGCAGCCAAGGGACTGGACTAGATTCACCCCTCCACTTT
CASSQGTGLDSPLHF
>TRBJ1-2|few|TRBV11-1|NA
TGTGCCAGCAGCTTAATCTGGCAGGGCGATGTGAAAGGCTATGGCTACACCTTC
CASSLIWQGDVKGYGYTF
>TRBJ2-5|NA|TRBV28|TRBD2
TGTGCCAGCAGTCCCCTGACTAGCGGTTCAAGAGCCCAGTACTTC
CASSPLTSGSRAQYF
>TRBJ2-3|many|TRBV12-3/TRBV12-4|NA
TGTGCCAGCAGTTTCGAGCGGGCAAGCACAGATACGCAGTATTTT
CASSFERASTDTQYF
>TRBJ1-5|NA|TRBV28|NA
TGTGCCAGCAGGACACAGGGAACCCAGCATTTT
CASRTQGTQHF
>TRBJ2-1|few|TRBV28|TRBD1
TGTGCCAGCAGTTTATCTCCTCTGACAGGGGTCATATACAATGAGCAGTTCTTC
CASSLSPLTGVIYNEQFF
>TRBJ2-1|NA|TRBV6-2/TRBV6-3|TRBD1
TGTGCCAGCAGTTACGTCGGACAGGGCCGGTTCTTC
CASSYVGQGRFF
>TRBJ2-5|NA|TRBV28|NA
TGTGCCAGCAGTTTTCAGCGGACCCAGTACTTC
CASSFQRTQYF
>TRBJ2-7|many|TRBV28|NA
TGTGCCAGCAGTACAATCTACGAGCAGTACTTC
CASSTIYEQYF
>TRBJ2-7|NA|TRBV3-1|TRBD2
TGTGCCAGCAGCCCCTACGGGGGGGGATACGAGCAGTACTTC
CASSPYGGGYEQYF
>TRBJ2-5|many|TRBV11-2|TRBD2
TGTGCCAGCAGCTTAGGGCCTAGCGGGGGGGAGACCCAGTACTTC
CASSLGPSGGETQYF
>TRBJ2-5|NA|TRBV4-1|NA
TGCGCCAGCAGCCAAGCGGCAGACCAAGAGACCCAGTACTTC
CASSQAADQETQYF
>TRBJ2-1|few|TRBV5-1|TRBD2
TGCGCCAGCAGCTTGTCTAGCGGGAGTGGGTACAATGAGCAGTTCTTC
CASSLSSGSGYNEQFF
>TRBJ2-1|many|TRBV29-1|NA
TGCAGCGTTGTTCGACGCCTGGGGTACAATGAGCAGTTCTTC
CSVVRRLGYNEQFF
>TRBJ2-4|many|TRBV7-2|NA
TGTGCCAGCAGCCCCACCGGGGGGCGGGAGTCATTGGTGTACTTC
CASSPTGGRESLVYF
>TRBJ1-6|NA|TRBV6-1|TRBD1
TGTGCCAGCAGAGGAACGAGACAGGGGGCCGATTCACCCCTCCACTTT
CASRGTRQGADSPLHF
>TRBJ2-1|NA|TRBV4-2|NA
TGTGCCAGCAGCCAAGGCCGCGGGACGGGATACAATGAGCAGTTCTTC
CASSQGRGTGYNEQFF
>TRBJ2-1|many|TRBV7-2|NA
TGTGCCAGCAGCTTAGGAGGGACCTGGGTTGAGCAGTTCTTC
CASSLGGTWVEQFF
>TRBJ2-4|few|TRBV28|NA
TGTGCCAGCTCCCTAGCAGGAGCCAAAAACATTCAGTACTTC
CASSLAGAKNIQYF
>TRBJ2-1|few|TRBV3-1|TRBD2
TGTGCCAGCAGCCCCGGGACTAGCCCATACAATGAGCAGTTCTTC
CASSPGTSPYNEQFF
>TRBJ1-1|many|TRBV9|NA
TGTGCCAGCAGCGTAGGTCCAGGAGTTAACACTGAAGCTTTCTTT
CASSVGPGVNTEAFF
>TRBJ2-5|few|TRBV11-2|TRBD1
TGTGCCAGCAGCTTGGGACAGGGAAAGGGAGAGACCCAGTACTTC
CASSLGQGKGETQYF
>TRBJ2-5|many|TRBV11-2|TRBD1
TGTGCCAGCAGCTTAGATATAGGGACAGGGGGCCAAGAGACCCAGTACTTC
CASSLDIGTGGQETQYF
>TRBJ2-1|NA|TRBV29-1|TRBD1
TGCAGCGCACCGGGACAGGGGTATATTGAGCAGTTCTTC
CSAPGQGYIEQFF
>TRBJ2-1|many|TRBV24-1|NA
TGTGCCACCAGTGACCGGATGAGGGAGAATCATGAGCAGTTCTTC
CATSDRMRENHEQFF
>TRBJ1-1|NA|TRBV28|NA
TGTGCCAGCAGTTGGGCCACCCCCGGCACTGAAGCTTTCTTT
CASSWATPGTEAFF
>TRBJ2-1|many|TRBV5-1|TRBD1
TGCGCCAGCAGCTTTGAAGGGGGCAGGGAGCAGTTCTTC
CASSFEGGREQFF
>TRBJ1-5|many|TRBV20-1|TRBD1
TGCAGTGCTCGGGGACAGGGTTATAGCAATCAGCCCCAGCATTTT
CSARGQGYSNQPQHF
>TRBJ1-1|many|TRBV4-2|NA
TGTGCCAGCAGCCAAGTAACAGAGAACACTGAAGCTTTCTTT
CASSQVTENTEAFF
>TRBJ2-3|many|TRBV5-1|TRBD1
TGCGCCAGCAGCTTGACCAGGGGGCTCACAGATACGCAGTATTTT
CASSLTRGLTDTQYF
>TRBJ1-5|many|TRBV10-3|NA
TGTGCCATCAGTGAAGGGAATAGCAATCAGCCCCAGCATTTT
CAISEGNSNQPQHF
>TRBJ2-3|many|TRBV7-2|TRBD2
TGTGCCAGCAGCTGGAAGCGGGAGAGCACAGATACGCAGTATTTT
CASSWKRESTDTQYF
>TRBJ1-6|few|TRBV7-9|TRBD1
TGTGCCAGCAGCGTACAGGGGTGGTCACCCCTCCACTTT
CASSVQGWSPLHF
>TRBJ2-7|many|TRBV4-1|NA
TGCGCCAGCAGCCAAGGTATCCAAACCTACGAGCAGTACTTC
CASSQGIQTYEQYF
>TRBJ2-1|many|TRBV20-1|TRBD1
TGCAGTGCTCAGCGACAGGGGAAGTTCTTC
CSAQRQGKFF
>TRBJ2-1|many|TRBV28|TRBD2
TGTGCCAGCGAGCGGGGATTAGGGAATGAGCAGTTCTTC
CASERGLGNEQFF
>TRBJ2-3|NA|TRBV19|NA
TGTGCCAGTAGTATCCGAAGCGGAGAGGCCTATACGCAGTATTTT
CASSIRSGEAYTQYF
>TRBJ2-3|many|TRBV4-2|NA
TGTGCCAGCAGCCAAGAAACGCTCACAGATACGCAGTATTTT
CASSQETLTDTQYF
>TRBJ2-7|few|TRBV5-1|TRBD1
TGCGCCAGCAGCCTCTCCGGGACAGGGATTACCGAGCAGTACTTC
CASSLSGTGITEQYF
>TRBJ2-1|many|TRBV6-5|NA
TGTGCCAGCAGCACACTCTGGAGCTCCTACAATGAGCAGTTCTTC
CASSTLWSSYNEQFF
>TRBJ1-4|few|TRBV28|NA
TGTGCCAGCAGCCCTCGACCGGATGCAACTAATGAAAAACTGTTTTTT
CASSPRPDATNEKLFF
>TRBJ2-5|many|TRBV28|NA
TGTGCCAGCAGTTTTCGACAATCCCAAGAGACCCAGTACTTC
CASSFRQSQETQYF
>TRBJ1-1|many|TRBV27|TRBD1
TGTGCCAGCAGTTCAGGGGGCGGAGAAGCTTTCTTT
CASSSGGGEAFF
>TRBJ1-2|many|TRBV19|NA
TGTGCCAGTAGTATAAGTGTCTATGGCTACACCTTC
CASSISVYGYTF
>TRBJ2-7|few|TRBV10-1|TRBD1
TGCGCCAGCAGTGAGTGGGACAGGGGTTACGAGCAGTACTTC
CASSEWDRGYEQYF
>TRBJ2-7|many|TRBV28|NA
TGTGCCAGCAGTTTTCGGGGGACAGCTCCCTACGAGCAGTACTTC
CASSFRGTAPYEQYF